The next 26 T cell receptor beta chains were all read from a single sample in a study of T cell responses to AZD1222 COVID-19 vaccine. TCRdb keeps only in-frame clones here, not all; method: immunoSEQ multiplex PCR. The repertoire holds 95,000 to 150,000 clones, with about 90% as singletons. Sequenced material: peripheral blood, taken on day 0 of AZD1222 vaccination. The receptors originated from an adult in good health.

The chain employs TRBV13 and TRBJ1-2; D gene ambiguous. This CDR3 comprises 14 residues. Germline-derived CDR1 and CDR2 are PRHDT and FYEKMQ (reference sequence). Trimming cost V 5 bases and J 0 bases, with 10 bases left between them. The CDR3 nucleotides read TGTGCCAGCAGCCGGACGGTCTCTAACTATGGCTACACCTTC. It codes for CASSRTVSNYGYTF.

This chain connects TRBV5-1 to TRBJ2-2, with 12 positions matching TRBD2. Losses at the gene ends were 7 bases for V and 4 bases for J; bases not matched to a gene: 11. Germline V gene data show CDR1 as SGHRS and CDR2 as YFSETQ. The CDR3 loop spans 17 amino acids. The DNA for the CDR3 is TGCGCCAGCGGAACCGCTAGCGGGGGGGCCGGCACCGGGGAGCTGTTTTTT. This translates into CASGTASGGAGTGELFF. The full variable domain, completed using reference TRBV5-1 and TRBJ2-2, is KAGVTQTPRYLIKTRGQQVTLSCSPISGHRSVSWYQQTPGQGLQFLFEYFSETQRNKGNFPGRFSGRQFSNSRSEMNVSTLELGDSALYLCASGTASGGAGTGELFFGEGSRLTVL.

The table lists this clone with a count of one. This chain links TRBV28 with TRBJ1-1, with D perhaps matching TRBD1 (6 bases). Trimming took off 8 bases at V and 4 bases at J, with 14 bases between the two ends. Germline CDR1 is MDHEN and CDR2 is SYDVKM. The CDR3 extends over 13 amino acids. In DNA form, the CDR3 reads TGTGCCAGCTTAAGGGGGGGGTTCACTGAAGCTTTCTTT. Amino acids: CASLRGGFTEAFF.

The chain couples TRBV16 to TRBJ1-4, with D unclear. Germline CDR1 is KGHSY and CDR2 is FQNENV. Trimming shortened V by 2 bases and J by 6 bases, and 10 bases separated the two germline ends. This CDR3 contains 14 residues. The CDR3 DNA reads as TGTGCCAGCAGCCAAGCGGGGAGTTATGAAAAACTGTTTTTT. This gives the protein CASSQAGSYEKLFF.

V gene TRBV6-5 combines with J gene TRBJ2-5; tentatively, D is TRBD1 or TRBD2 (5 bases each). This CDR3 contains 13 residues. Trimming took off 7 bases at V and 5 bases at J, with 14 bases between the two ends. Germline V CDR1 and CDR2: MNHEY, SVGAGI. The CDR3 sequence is CASTAGTMETQYF. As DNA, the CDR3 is TGTGCCAGCACCGCCGGGACGATGGAGACCCAGTACTTC.

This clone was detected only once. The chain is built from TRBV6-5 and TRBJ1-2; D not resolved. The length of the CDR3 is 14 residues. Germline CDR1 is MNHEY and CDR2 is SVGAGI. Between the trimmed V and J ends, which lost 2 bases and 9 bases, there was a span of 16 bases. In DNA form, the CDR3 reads TGTGCCAGCAGTTACACCACGATGTTCGGTCGCTACACCTTC. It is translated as CASSYTTMFGRYTF.

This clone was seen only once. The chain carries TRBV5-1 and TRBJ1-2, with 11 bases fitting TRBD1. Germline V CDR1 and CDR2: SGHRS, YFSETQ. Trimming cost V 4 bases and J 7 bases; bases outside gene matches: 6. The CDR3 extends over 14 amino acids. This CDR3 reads CASSPGQGGFGYTF. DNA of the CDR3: TGCGCCAGCAGCCCGGGACAGGGGGGATTTGGCTACACCTTC.

The CDR3 DNA sequence: TGTGCCACCAGCAGAGGGGGGACAGTCTTGGGCGAGCAGTACTTC. Protein product: CATSRGGTVLGEQYF. V gene TRBV15 combines with J gene TRBJ2-7; 7 nucleotides match TRBD1. The length of the CDR3 is 15 residues. After removal of 1 base from V and 6 bases from J, the junction contained 9 bases not matched to a gene. Germline V gives CDR1 LNHNV, CDR2 YYDKDF (reference sequence). Combining the CDR3 with reference TRBV15 and TRBJ2-7 gives the whole variable domain DAMVIQNPRYQVTQFGKPVTLSCSQTLNHNVMYWYQQKSSQAPKLLFHYYDKDFNNEADTPDNFQSRRPNTSFCFLDIRSPGLGDTAMYLCATSRGGTVLGEQYFGPGTRLTVT.

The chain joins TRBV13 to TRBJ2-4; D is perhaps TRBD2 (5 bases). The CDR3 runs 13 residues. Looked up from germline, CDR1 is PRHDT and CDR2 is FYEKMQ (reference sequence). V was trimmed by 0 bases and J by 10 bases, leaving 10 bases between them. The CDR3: CASSLGPSGIQYF. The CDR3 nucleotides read TGTGCCAGCAGCTTAGGCCCCTCGGGGATTCAGTACTTC.

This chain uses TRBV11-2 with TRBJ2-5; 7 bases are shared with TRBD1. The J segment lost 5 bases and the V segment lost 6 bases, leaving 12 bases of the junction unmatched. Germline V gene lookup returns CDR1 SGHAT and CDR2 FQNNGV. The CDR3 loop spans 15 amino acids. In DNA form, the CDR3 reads TGTGCCAGCAGGCAAAACAGGGGTGGTGACGAGACCCAGTACTTC. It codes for CASRQNRGGDETQYF.

The CDR3 DNA sequence: TGTGCCAGCAGCTATCTTGCGGGAGGCGACAATGAGCAGTTCTTC. Amino acids: CASSYLAGGDNEQFF. The chain links TRBV7-9 to TRBJ2-1, with 8 bases matching TRBD2. Germline-derived CDR1 and CDR2 are SEHNR and FQNEAQ (reference sequence). The trim removed 4 bases at V and 5 bases at J, leaving 7 bases unmatched. This CDR3 comprises 15 residues.

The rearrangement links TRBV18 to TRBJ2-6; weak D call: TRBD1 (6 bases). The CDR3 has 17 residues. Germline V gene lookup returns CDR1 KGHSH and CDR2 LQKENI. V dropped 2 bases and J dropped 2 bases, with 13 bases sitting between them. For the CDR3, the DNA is TGTGCCAGCTCACCATTCAGGGGTGATGCTGGGGCCAACGTCCTGACTTTC. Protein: CASSPFRGDAGANVLTF.

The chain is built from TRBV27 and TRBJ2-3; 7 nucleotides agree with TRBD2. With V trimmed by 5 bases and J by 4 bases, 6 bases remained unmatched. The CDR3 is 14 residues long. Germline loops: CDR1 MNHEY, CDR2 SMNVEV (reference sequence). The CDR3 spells CASSRERDSDTQYF. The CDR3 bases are TGTGCCAGCAGTCGAGAGCGGGATTCAGATACGCAGTATTTT.

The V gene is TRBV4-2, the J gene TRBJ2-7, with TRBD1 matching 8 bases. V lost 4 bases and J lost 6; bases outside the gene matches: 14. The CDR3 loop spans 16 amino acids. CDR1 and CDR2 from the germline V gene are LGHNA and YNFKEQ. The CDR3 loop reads CASSLELRTGTAEQYF. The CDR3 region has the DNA TGTGCCAGCAGCCTTGAACTGAGGACAGGGACCGCCGAGCAGTACTTC.

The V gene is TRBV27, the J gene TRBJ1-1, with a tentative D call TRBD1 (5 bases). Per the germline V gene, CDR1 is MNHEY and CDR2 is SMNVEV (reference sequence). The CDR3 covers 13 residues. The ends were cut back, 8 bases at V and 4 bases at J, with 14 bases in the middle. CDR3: CASRWGTGTEAFF. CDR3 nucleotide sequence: TGTGCCAGCCGTTGGGGGACTGGCACTGAAGCTTTCTTT.

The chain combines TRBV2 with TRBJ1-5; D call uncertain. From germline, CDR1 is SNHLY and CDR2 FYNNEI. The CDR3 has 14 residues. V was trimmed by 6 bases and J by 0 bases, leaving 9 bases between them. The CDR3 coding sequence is TGTGCCAGCAGGGGCAGTTATAGCAATCAGCCCCAGCATTTT. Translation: CASRGSYSNQPQHF.

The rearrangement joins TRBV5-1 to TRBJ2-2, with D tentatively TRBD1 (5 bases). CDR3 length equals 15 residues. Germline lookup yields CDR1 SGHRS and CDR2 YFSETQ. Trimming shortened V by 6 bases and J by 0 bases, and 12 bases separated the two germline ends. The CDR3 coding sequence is TGCGCCAGCACCGAGACAGTCCCGAACACCGGGGAGCTGTTTTTT. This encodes CASTETVPNTGELFF.

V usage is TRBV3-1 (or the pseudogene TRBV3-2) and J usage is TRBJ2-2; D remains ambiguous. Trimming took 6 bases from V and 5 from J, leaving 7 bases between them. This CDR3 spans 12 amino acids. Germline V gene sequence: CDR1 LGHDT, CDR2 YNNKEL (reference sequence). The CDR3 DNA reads TGTGCCAGCAGTCGACGGACCGGGGAGCTGTTTTTT. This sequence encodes CASSRRTGELFF.

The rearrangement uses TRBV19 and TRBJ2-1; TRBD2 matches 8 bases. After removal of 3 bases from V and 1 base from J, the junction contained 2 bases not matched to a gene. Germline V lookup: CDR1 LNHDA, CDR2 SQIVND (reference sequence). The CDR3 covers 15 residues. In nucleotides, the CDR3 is TGTGCCAGTAGTATGGCGGGGGGTTCCTACAATGAGCAGTTCTTC. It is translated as CASSMAGGSYNEQFF.

The CDR3 loop is CASSTQGDQPQHF. In DNA, the CDR3 is TGTGCCAGCAGCACACAGGGGGATCAGCCCCAGCATTTT. This sequence joins TRBV7-9 and TRBJ1-5; TRBD1 aligns across 8 bases. V lost 5 bases and J lost 5; bases outside the gene matches: 2. Germline CDR1 SEHNR, CDR2 FQNEAQ (reference sequence). The CDR3 is 13 amino acids.

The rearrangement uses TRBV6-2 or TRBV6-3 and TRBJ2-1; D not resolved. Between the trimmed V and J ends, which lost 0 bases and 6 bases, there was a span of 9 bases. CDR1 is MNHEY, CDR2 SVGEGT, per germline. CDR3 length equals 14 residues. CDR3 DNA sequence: TGTGCCAGCAGTTACTCCTGGATAGGCAATGAGCAGTTCTTC. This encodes CASSYSWIGNEQFF.

CDR3: CASSLPLDTNSGNTIYF. The CDR3 nucleotides read TGTGCCAGCAGCTTACCGCTGGACACCAACTCTGGAAACACCATATATTTT. The chain is built from TRBV7-9 and TRBJ1-3; tentatively, D is TRBD1 (5 bases). Germline-derived CDR1 and CDR2 are SEHNR and FQNEAQ (reference sequence). This CDR3 comprises 17 residues. V lost 2 bases, J lost 0 bases, and 14 bases lay in between. The whole variable domain, filled in from reference TRBV7-9 and TRBJ1-3, reads DTGVSQNPRHKITKRGQNVTFRCDPISEHNRLYWYRQTLGQGPEFLTYFQNEAQLEKSRLLSDRFSAERPKGSFSTLEIQRTEQGDSAMYLCASSLPLDTNSGNTIYFGEGSWLTVV.

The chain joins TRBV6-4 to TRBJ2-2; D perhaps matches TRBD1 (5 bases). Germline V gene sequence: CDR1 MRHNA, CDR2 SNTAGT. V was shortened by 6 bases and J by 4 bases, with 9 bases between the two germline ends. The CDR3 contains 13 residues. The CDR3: CASRQGPTGELFF. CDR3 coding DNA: TGTGCCAGCAGGCAGGGCCCCACCGGGGAGCTGTTTTTT.

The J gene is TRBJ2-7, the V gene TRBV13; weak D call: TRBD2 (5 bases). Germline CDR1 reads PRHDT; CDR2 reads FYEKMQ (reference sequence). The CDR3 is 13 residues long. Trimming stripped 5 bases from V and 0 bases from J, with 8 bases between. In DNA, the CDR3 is TGTGCCAGCAGCCCTGGGAGCTCCTACGAGCAGTACTTC. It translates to CASSPGSSYEQYF.

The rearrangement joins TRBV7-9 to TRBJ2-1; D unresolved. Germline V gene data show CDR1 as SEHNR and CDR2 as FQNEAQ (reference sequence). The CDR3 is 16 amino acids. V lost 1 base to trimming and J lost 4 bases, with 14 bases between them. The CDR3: CASSLVLDTPYNEQFF. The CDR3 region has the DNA TGTGCCAGCAGCTTAGTTTTAGATACACCATACAATGAGCAGTTCTTC.

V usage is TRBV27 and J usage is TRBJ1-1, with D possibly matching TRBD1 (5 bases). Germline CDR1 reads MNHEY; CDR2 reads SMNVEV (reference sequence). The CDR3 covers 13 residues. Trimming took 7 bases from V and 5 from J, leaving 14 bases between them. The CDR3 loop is CASNPTWGTEAFF. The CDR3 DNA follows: TGTGCCAGCAACCCTACTTGGGGGACTGAAGCTTTCTTT.